This TCR beta chain was captured by sequencing in a study of cytomegalovirus exposure and HLA in healthy donors. The PCR was carried out with 60 Vbeta primers and 13 Jbeta primers. Method: immunoSEQ multiplex PCR; TCRdb's copy keeps in-frame clones and lacks some. The sample has some 170,000 clones, 60% to 80% seen once. V lost 5 bases to trimming and J lost 0 bases, with 20 bases between them. The length of the CDR3 is 17 residues. Germline values: CDR1 MDHEN, CDR2 SYDVKM. In regard to this clone: What it recognizes is unknown.

Study-level points and caveats: Among the CMV-associated chains, three were confirmed in vitro as specific for CMV antigens. Indistinguishable V segments such as TRBV6-2 and TRBV6-3 were excluded.

The specimen sequenced was PBMCs. The rearrangement uses TRBV28 and TRBJ2-7; tentative D call: TRBD2 (6 bases). The TCR sequence derives from a man aged 35-49 years in good health and CMV-seropositive. The chain's CDR3 is CASSGLRSPGLSYEQYF. In DNA, the CDR3 is TGTGCCAGCAGTGGCTTACGCTCCCCGGGACTCTCCTACGAGCAGTACTTC.